This T cell receptor (beta chain) was captured in a study of cytomegalovirus exposure and HLA in healthy donors. PCR primers comprised 60 Vbeta and 13 Jbeta primers. Assay used: immunoSEQ multiplex PCR; TCRdb lists only in-frame clones, some missing. The sample contains under 200,000 clones, about 80% of which appear only once. This CDR3 has 16 amino acids. The germline V gene has CDR1 SGHNT and CDR2 YYREEE (reference sequence). V dropped 2 bases and J dropped 5; count of bases not matched to a gene: 8. This clonotype was sampled from a woman aged 45-65 years in good health and CMV-seropositive. The chain employs TRBV5-4 and TRBJ2-5; 11 nucleotides agree with TRBD2. The sequenced sample was PBMCs. CDR3 in DNA: TGTGCCAGCAGCTTTCCCGATCGGACTAGCGGGGAGACCCAGTACTTC. The encoded protein is CASSFPDRTSGETQYF.